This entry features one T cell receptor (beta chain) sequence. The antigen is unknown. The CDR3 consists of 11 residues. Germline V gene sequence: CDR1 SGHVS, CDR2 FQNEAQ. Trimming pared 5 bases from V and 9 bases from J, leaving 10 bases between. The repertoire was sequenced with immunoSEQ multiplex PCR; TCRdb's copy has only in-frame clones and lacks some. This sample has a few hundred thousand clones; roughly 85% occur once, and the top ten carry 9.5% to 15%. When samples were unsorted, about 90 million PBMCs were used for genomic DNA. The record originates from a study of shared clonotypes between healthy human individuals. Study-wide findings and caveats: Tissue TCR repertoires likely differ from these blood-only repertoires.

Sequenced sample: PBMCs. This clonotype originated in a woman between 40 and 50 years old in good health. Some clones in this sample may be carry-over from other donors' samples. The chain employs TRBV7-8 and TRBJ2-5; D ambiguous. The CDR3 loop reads CASSRRGPQYF. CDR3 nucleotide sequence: TGTGCCAGCAGCCGCCGAGGTCCCCAGTACTTC. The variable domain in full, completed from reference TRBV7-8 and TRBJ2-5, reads GAGVSQSPRYKVAKRGQDVALRCDPISGHVSLFWYQQALGQGPEFLTYFQNEAQLDKSGLPSDRFFAERPEGSVSTLKIQRTQQEDSAVYLCASSRRGPQYFGPGTRLLVL.